Listed below are T cell receptor beta chains from one sample, sequenced in a study of cytomegalovirus exposure and HLA in healthy donors. Generated by immunoSEQ multiplex PCR, the TCRdb table keeps only in-frame clones and is missing some. The listing records tens of thousands of clones. Input material: PBMCs. All receptors derive from a man aged 50 or older in good health and CMV-seropositive. Each CDR3 is given with its conserved first and last residue. The D gene is left open where the match is weak.

V	D	J	length	CDR3	DNA
TRBV11-2	NA	TRBJ2-1	13	CASSLATGSEQFF	TGTGCCAGCAGCTTAGCAACCGGTAGTGAGCAGTTCTTC
TRBV4-3	NA	TRBJ2-1	16	CASSQDFLASDNEQFF	TGCGCCAGCAGCCAAGATTTTTTGGCTAGTGACAATGAGCAGTTCTTC
TRBV13	NA	TRBJ2-2	15	CASSLVAENTGELFF	TGTGCCAGCAGCTTAGTAGCGGAGAACACCGGGGAGCTGTTTTTT
TRBV15	TRBD1	TRBJ2-7	15	CATSTPGTGVFEQYF	TGTGCCACCAGCACCCCCGGGACAGGGGTGTTCGAGCAGTACTTC
TRBV6-1	NA	TRBJ1-5	15	CASREEGQSNQPQHF	TGTGCCAGCAGGGAAGAGGGGCAGAGCAATCAGCCCCAGCATTTT
TRBV4-2	NA	TRBJ2-2	18	CASSQGGRGAGVTGELFF	TGTGCCAGCAGCCAAGGGGGTAGGGGAGCGGGCGTCACCGGGGAGCTGTTTTTT
TRBV30	NA	TRBJ1-5	15	CAWSTTAGGIQPQHF	TGTGCCTGGAGTACGACGGCGGGGGGTATTCAGCCCCAGCATTTT
TRBV11-3	NA	TRBJ1-1	13	CASSLDSNTEAFF	TGTGCCAGCAGCTTAGACTCTAACACTGAAGCTTTCTTT
TRBV4-3	TRBD1	TRBJ1-1	15	CASSQVFHRGTEAFF	TGCGCCAGCAGCCAAGTCTTCCACAGGGGCACTGAAGCTTTCTTT
TRBV11-2	NA	TRBJ2-2	15	CASSLGTLRTGELFF	TGTGCCAGCAGCTTAGGGACTCTCCGTACCGGGGAGCTGTTTTTT
TRBV7-7	TRBD2	TRBJ2-3	14	CASSPGLARDTQYF	TGTGCTAGCAGCCCGGGACTAGCGAGAGATACGCAGTATTTT
TRBV7-2	NA	TRBJ2-2	13	CASSLWHTGELFF	TGTGCCAGCAGCTTATGGCACACCGGGGAGCTGTTTTTT
TRBV21-1	NA	TRBJ1-1	11	CASQKGYEAFF	TGTGCCAGCCAAAAGGGGTATGAAGCTTTCTTT
TRBV10-3	TRBD1	TRBJ2-7	13	CAISAQGVYEQYF	TGTGCCATCAGTGCTCAGGGGGTCTACGAGCAGTACTTC
TRBV30	NA	TRBJ1-4	13	CAWSTPVSGKLFF	TGTGCCTGGAGTACCCCAGTTTCAGGAAAACTGTTTTTT
TRBV14	NA	TRBJ1-2	16	CASSQDLDSVTYGYTF	TGTGCCAGCAGCCAAGACTTGGACAGTGTAACCTATGGCTACACCTTC
TRBV29-1	TRBD1	TRBJ2-1	12	CSGLTGANEQFF	TGCAGCGGCTTGACAGGGGCCAATGAGCAGTTCTTC
TRBV28	TRBD1	TRBJ1-1	14	CASGRGLEDTEAFF	TGTGCCAGCGGCAGGGGGCTGGAGGACACTGAAGCTTTCTTT
TRBV5-8	TRBD1	TRBJ1-2	14	CASSLVGTDYGYTF	TGTGCCAGCAGCTTGGTAGGGACAGACTATGGCTACACCTTC
TRBV30	TRBD2	TRBJ2-1	13	CAYSGRANNEQFF	TGTGCCTATAGCGGGAGGGCCAACAATGAGCAGTTCTTC
TRBV18	NA	TRBJ2-5	13	CASSPGSQETQYF	TGTGCCAGCTCCCCGGGGAGCCAAGAGACCCAGTACTTC
TRBV11-3	TRBD2	TRBJ2-1	15	CASSFGLADYNEQFF	TGTGCCAGCAGCTTCGGACTAGCGGACTACAATGAGCAGTTCTTC
TRBV6-5	NA	TRBJ1-5	15	CASSPQGVSNQPQHF	TGTGCCAGCAGTCCCCAGGGTGTGAGCAATCAGCCCCAGCATTTT
TRBV27	NA	TRBJ1-2	15	CASSTHGTPNYGYTF	TGTGCCAGCAGTACACACGGGACACCTAACTATGGCTACACCTTC
TRBV29-1	TRBD1	TRBJ1-2	13	CSVETGLGGGYTF	TGCAGCGTTGAGACAGGGCTGGGGGGTGGCTACACCTTC
TRBV28	TRBD2	TRBJ2-7	15	CASSLSGAGNYEQYF	TGTGCCAGCAGTTTAAGCGGGGCGGGCAACTACGAGCAGTACTTC
TRBV28	NA	TRBJ1-2	16	CASSLFGGPTGRGYTF	TGTGCCAGCAGTTTATTTGGCGGGCCCACCGGTCGTGGCTACACCTTC
TRBV5-4	TRBD1	TRBJ2-5	13	CAISQGARETQYF	TGTGCCATCTCACAGGGGGCGCGGGAGACCCAGTACTTC
TRBV5-1	NA	TRBJ2-1	15	CASSLFPSSYNEQFF	TGCGCCAGCAGCTTATTCCCGAGCTCCTACAATGAGCAGTTCTTC
TRBV5-4	TRBD2	TRBJ2-4	14	CASTSEAGTNIQYF	TGTGCCAGCACCTCGGAAGCGGGGACGAACATTCAGTACTTC
TRBV9	NA	TRBJ1-1	14	CASSVDPGGTEAFF	TGTGCCAGCAGCGTAGATCCCGGGGGTACTGAAGCTTTCTTT
TRBV13	NA	TRBJ2-5	15	CASSLGVGLQETQYF	TGTGCCAGCAGCTTAGGCGTGGGGCTCCAAGAGACCCAGTACTTC
TRBV10-3	NA	TRBJ2-6	15	CAISQEFSGANVLTF	TGTGCCATCAGTCAGGAATTCTCTGGGGCCAACGTCCTGACTTTC